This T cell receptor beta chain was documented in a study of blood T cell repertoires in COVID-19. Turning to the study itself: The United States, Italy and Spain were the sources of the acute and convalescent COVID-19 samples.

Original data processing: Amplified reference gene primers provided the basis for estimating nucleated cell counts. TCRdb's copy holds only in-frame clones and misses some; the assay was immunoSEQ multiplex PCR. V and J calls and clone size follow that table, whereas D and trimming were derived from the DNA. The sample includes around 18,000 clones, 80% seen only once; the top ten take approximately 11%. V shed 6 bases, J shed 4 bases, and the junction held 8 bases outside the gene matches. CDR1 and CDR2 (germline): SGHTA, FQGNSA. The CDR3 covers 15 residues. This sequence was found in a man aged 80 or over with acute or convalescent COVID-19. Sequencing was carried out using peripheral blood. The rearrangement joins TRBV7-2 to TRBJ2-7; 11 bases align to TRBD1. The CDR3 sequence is CASRLPGQGGYEQYF. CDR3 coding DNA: TGTGCCAGCAGACTACCGGGACAGGGGGGTTACGAGCAGTACTTC.